This TCR beta chain was obtained from a study of glioma-infiltrating T cells after dendritic cell vaccination. General study points: No direct clonality-survival link was found; a diverse polyclonal response may matter.

Time point indicated: after dendritic cell vaccination, including at tumor progression/relapse. This clone was observed a handful of times. Antigen: not known. The assay was immunoSEQ multiplex PCR, and TCRdb's table has in-frame clones only and misses some. The sample includes fewer than 70,000 clones, over 65% of them seen just once. With 1 base clipped from V and 1 base from J, the junction kept 4 bases outside the gene matches. The CDR3 runs 15 residues. Germline V CDR1 and CDR2: SGHRS, YFSETQ. Sequences were derived from blood, sampled after dendritic cell vaccination. The chain employs TRBV5-1 and TRBJ2-5, with 7 bases fitting TRBD1. This clonotype was sampled from a human donor with glioblastoma. CDR3 loop: CASSLLGTAQETQYF. The CDR3 DNA follows: TGCGCCAGCAGCTTGCTAGGGACAGCCCAAGAGACCCAGTACTTC. The full variable domain, completed using reference TRBV5-1 and TRBJ2-5, is KAGVTQTPRYLIKTRGQQVTLSCSPISGHRSVSWYQQTPGQGLQFLFEYFSETQRNKGNFPGRFSGRQFSNSRSEMNVSTLELGDSALYLCASSLLGTAQETQYFGPGTRLLVL.